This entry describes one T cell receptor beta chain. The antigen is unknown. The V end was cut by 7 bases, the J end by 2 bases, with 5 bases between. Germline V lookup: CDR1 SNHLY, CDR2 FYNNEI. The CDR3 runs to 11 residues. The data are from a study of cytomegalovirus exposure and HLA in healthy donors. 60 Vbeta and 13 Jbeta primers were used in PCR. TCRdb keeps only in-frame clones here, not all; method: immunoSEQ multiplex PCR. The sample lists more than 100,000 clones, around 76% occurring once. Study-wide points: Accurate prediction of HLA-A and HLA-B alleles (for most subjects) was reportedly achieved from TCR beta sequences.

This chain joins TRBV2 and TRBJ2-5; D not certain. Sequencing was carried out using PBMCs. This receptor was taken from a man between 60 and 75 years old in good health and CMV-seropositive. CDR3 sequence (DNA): TGTGCCAGCATACTTCAAGAGACCCAGTACTTC. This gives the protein CASILQETQYF.